This is a list of T cell receptor beta chains from one sample in a study of blood T cell repertoires in COVID-19. Using immunoSEQ multiplex PCR, the repertoire was profiled, and TCRdb retains in-frame clones only, with some absent. The sample lists a few hundred thousand clones; over 75% were seen once. The sample comprised peripheral blood. The receptors derive from a woman in her 30s with acute or convalescent COVID-19. Both conserved end residues are part of each CDR3. A clone size is listed for some rows: how often the clone was seen (once, few, many), or a class if it is expanded.

v_call,clone_size,cdr3_aa
TRBV19,-,CASSPPLGWSVGEQYF
TRBV19,-,CASSKGADSSYNSPLHF
TRBV19,-,CASSSSRGLFAEAFF
TRBV5-1,-,CASSLAGTSVSGEQFF
TRBV10-3,-,CAISGGDGTGGYGYTF
TRBV7-6,-,CASSLVAGKNTEAFF
TRBV9,-,CASSAPSGTAEQFF
TRBV6-4,-,CASTHDSHYNEQFF
TRBV10-1,-,CASTATSGRAGEQFF
TRBV13,few,CASSLGLAGGNQETQYF
TRBV19,-,CASSTTGRLEAFF
TRBV14,-,CASSRDRVGANVLTF
TRBV7-9,-,CASSLRTGRQLDEQFF
TRBV6-2/TRBV6-3,-,CASSYADRVVYEQYF
TRBV5-5,-,CASSWRDSISIEQYF
TRBV19,many,CASSPGQGGYPEAFF
TRBV9,once,CASSVSGDTEAFF
TRBV6-5,-,CASSSGTGPYSYEQYF
TRBV19,-,CASSIRAGGSHNNLQETQYF
TRBV7-8,-,CASSLTFGGDRIDTQYF
TRBV19,-,CASSVPQGFGNTIYF
TRBV18,-,CASSPVRGYQETQYF
TRBV30,-,CAWSFANAYEQYF
TRBV7-9,-,CASSKDSYNQPQHF
TRBV6-5,-,CASSNSLITDTQYF
TRBV18,-,CASSRAGLAGAETQYF
TRBV11-3,-,CASSAGQGSYEQYF
TRBV7-8,-,CASSDGQVYGYTF
TRBV9,-,CASSVVPGQGTEAFF